These 4 T cell receptor beta chains originate from one sample sequenced in a study of regulatory T cells in long-lasting Graves disease. Stated time point: newly diagnosed GD, antithyroid drugs for less than 3 months. After RNA was extracted from PBMCs, the TCR library was made from it. Construction of the TCR beta libraries employed iRepertoire HTBI primers in conjunction with Arm-PCR of CDR3 regions. TCRdb re-analysed the multiplex PCR reads in MiXCR, keeping a single row per CDR3 protein. The sample holds a few hundred thousand distinct CDR3 sequences, about 17% seen once. These data also formed part of another study, on T cells in Graves' hyperthyroidism and ophthalmopathy.

The sequences come from peripheral blood mononuclear cells (PBMCs), collected at new diagnosis, from a patient treated with antithyroid drugs. The receptors were gathered from a woman under 40 with Graves disease.

This clonotype was recorded many times. The gene calls are TRBV20-1 and TRBJ2-5, with D hard to call. The CDR3 has 14 residues. Trimming cost V 5 bases and J 0 bases, with 13 bases left between them. Germline assignment: CDR1 DFQATT and CDR2 SNEGSKA (reference sequence). The CDR3 is CSAFAETYQETQYF. CDR3 nucleotides: TGCAGTGCTTTCGCGGAAACGTACCAAGAGACCCAGTACTTC.

This clonotype was picked up a small number of times. The V and J genes are TRBV6-1 and TRBJ2-7; D unclear. The CDR3 has 14 amino acids. From germline, CDR1 is MNHNS and CDR2 SASEGT. Trimming left V 1 base short and J 3 bases short, with 10 bases between. In DNA, the CDR3 is TGTGCCAGCAGTGAAGGCCCGTCGTTCTACGAGCAGTACTTC. Residues: CASSEGPSFYEQYF.

Remarks on this clonotype: A read error may account for a junction end that differs from germline. The V and J genes are TRBV5-5 and TRBJ2-3; 8 bases fit TRBD2. The CDR3 length is 17 residues. Germline V gene sequence: CDR1 SGHKS, CDR2 YYEKEE (reference sequence). The CDR3 protein is CASSLSTRGGTTDMQYF. CDR3 sequence (DNA): TGTGCCAGCAGCTTGTCCACCCGGGGGGGGACCACAGATATGCAGTATTTT.

The sample holds many counts of this clonotype. The chain is built from TRBV2 and TRBJ1-2; D is unresolved. The ends were cut back, 4 bases at V and 6 bases at J, with 12 bases in the middle. The CDR3 has 13 residues. Germline CDR1 and CDR2: SNHLY and FYNNEI. The CDR3 DNA follows: TGTGCCAGCAGTGTATCCAGGCAGGATGGCTACACCTTC. Residues: CASSVSRQDGYTF.